The 21 T cell receptor beta chains given below trace back to one sample, sequenced in a study of T cell responses to AZD1222 COVID-19 vaccine. The assay was immunoSEQ multiplex PCR, and TCRdb's table has in-frame clones only and misses some. The sample lists about 150,000 clones; 85% to 95% were seen once. Sequenced material: peripheral blood, taken 28 days after the second AZD1222 dose. Receptors originate from an adult who received the AZD1222 COVID-19 vaccine.

The J gene is TRBJ2-3, the V gene TRBV24-1; D not certain. The V gene's germline CDR1 is KGHDR and CDR2 SFDVKD. The CDR3 is 15 amino acids. Trimming took off 2 bases at V and 6 bases at J, with 14 bases between the two ends. CDR3 DNA sequence: TGTGCCACCAGTGATTCCCGTACCGTTTCGGATACGCAGTATTTT. It codes for CATSDSRTVSDTQYF.

This rearrangement joins TRBV18 to TRBJ1-1, with 7 positions matching TRBD1. The CDR3 loop spans 17 amino acids. V lost 2 bases, J lost 4 bases, and 13 bases stayed unmatched. Germline CDR1 KGHSH, CDR2 LQKENI. The CDR3 is CASSPISRGGGSTEAFF. CDR3 in DNA: TGTGCCAGCTCACCAATAAGTCGAGGGGGCGGATCCACTGAAGCTTTCTTT.

This chain uses TRBV27 with TRBJ1-6, with unresolved D. The V gene lost 5 bases and the J gene lost 0 bases, with 8 bases spanning the gap. CDR1 is MNHEY and CDR2 is SMNVEV in the germline V gene (reference sequence). The CDR3 is 15 residues long. The CDR3 nucleotides read TGTGCCAGCAGTAACTCCCCCTCCTATAATTCACCCCTCCACTTT. Translation gives CASSNSPSYNSPLHF.

The chain links TRBV20-1 to TRBJ1-2; D is undetermined. Trimming removed 4 bases from V and 8 bases from J, with 11 bases in between. Germline CDR1 is DFQATT and CDR2 is SNEGSKA (reference sequence). The CDR3 has 11 amino acids. For the CDR3, the DNA is TGCAGTGCTAACCCCGCAGGAGGCTACACCTTC. Protein sequence: CSANPAGGYTF.

The chain uses TRBV28 and TRBJ2-5; 9 nucleotides align to TRBD2. J gave up 2 bases and V 4 bases, and 5 bases lay outside the gene matches. This CDR3 spans 15 amino acids. The germline V gene encodes CDR1 MDHEN and CDR2 SYDVKM. The CDR3, as DNA: TGTGCCAGCAGTTCCGCGGGGGGGGCGCAAGAGACCCAGTACTTC. Its protein is CASSSAGGAQETQYF.

This chain uses TRBV19 with TRBJ1-5, with D perhaps TRBD1 (5 bases). The CDR3 loop spans 15 amino acids. Germline V gene data show CDR1 as LNHDA and CDR2 as SQIVND (reference sequence). Trimming left V 5 bases short and J 0 bases short, with 11 bases between. The CDR3 region has the DNA TGTGCCAGTAGTGTACAGGCCTATAGCAATCAGCCCCAGCATTTT. This codes for CASSVQAYSNQPQHF.

The gene calls are TRBV2 and TRBJ2-5; D perhaps matches TRBD2 (7 bases). The ends were cut back, 8 bases at V and 6 bases at J, with 22 bases in the middle. CDR3 length: 15 amino acids. Looked up from germline, CDR1 is SNHLY and CDR2 is FYNNEI. The CDR3 DNA reads as TGTGCCAGCGGAGCCTGGGGGGGCGGGCAGAAGACCCAGTACTTC. Translation: CASGAWGGGQKTQYF.

The chain carries TRBV14 and TRBJ2-7; weak D call: TRBD2 (7 bases). Germline V gives CDR1 SGHDN, CDR2 FVKESK. The V gene lost 10 bases and the J gene lost 7 bases, with 20 bases spanning the gap. The CDR3 is 13 amino acids. The CDR3 DNA is TGTGCCACCTCCGGGGGCCCGGGAGGAGAGCAGTACTTC. Encoded protein: CATSGGPGGEQYF.

The gene calls are TRBV29-1 and TRBJ1-2; 8 bases are a match to TRBD1. CDR3 size: 12 residues. The ends lost 6 bases at V and 4 bases at J; junction bases unmatched: 4. Germline V gives CDR1 SQVTM, CDR2 ANQGSEA. DNA for the CDR3: TGCAGCGTGCCGGACAGGGCCTATGGCTACACCTTC. Its protein is CSVPDRAYGYTF.

The chain employs TRBV24-1 and TRBJ1-2; no clear D gene. The V gene lost 3 bases and the J gene lost 8 bases, with 15 bases spanning the gap. This CDR3 is built from 14 residues. Germline CDR1 is KGHDR and CDR2 is SFDVKD. CDR3 region: CATSDNARVQGYTF. CDR3 DNA sequence: TGTGCCACCAGTGATAACGCGCGGGTGCAAGGCTACACCTTC.

The gene calls are TRBV19 and TRBJ1-4; the D gene is possibly TRBD1 (5 bases). This CDR3 is built from 16 residues. The germline gives CDR1 LNHDA, CDR2 SQIVND (reference sequence). Trimming pared 3 bases from V and 1 base from J, leaving 12 bases between. CDR3 amino acids: CASSIEQGGTNEKLFF. The CDR3 region has the DNA TGTGCCAGTAGTATTGAGCAGGGAGGAACTAATGAAAAACTGTTTTTT.

The CDR3 DNA reads TGCGCCAGCAGTGAGTTACAGGGTCACGAGCAGTACTTC. Translated, it gives CASSELQGHEQYF. V gene TRBV10-1 combines with J gene TRBJ2-7; D perhaps matches TRBD1 (6 bases). CDR1 WNHNN and CDR2 SYGVQD come from the germline V gene (reference sequence). V was shortened by 1 base and J by 5 bases, with 9 bases between the two germline ends. The CDR3 consists of 13 residues.

This chain uses TRBV19 with TRBJ1-2; 7 bases are a match to TRBD1. CDR3 length: 14 residues. The germline V gene has CDR1 LNHDA and CDR2 SQIVND (reference sequence). Trimming took 6 bases from V and 13 from J; bases not matched to a gene: 17. The CDR3 DNA sequence: TGTGCCAGTAGCCTTTCCGAGCGGGGCAGGGGGAGCACCTTC. Translated: CASSLSERGRGSTF.

This chain links TRBV30 with TRBJ1-1; D unclear. The CDR3 length is 13 residues. V was clipped by 2 bases and J by 4 bases, with 11 bases between them. CDR1 and CDR2 (germline): GTSNPN, SVGIG (reference sequence). The CDR3 reads CAWSRSRGTEAFF. In DNA, the CDR3 is TGTGCCTGGAGTAGATCCCGGGGCACTGAAGCTTTCTTT. The full variable domain, with the rest looked up from reference TRBV30 and TRBJ1-1, is SQTIHQWPATLVQPVGSPLSLECTVEGTSNPNLYWYRQAAGRGLQLLFYSVGIGQISSEVPQNLSASRPQDRQFILSSKKLLLSDSGFYLCAWSRSRGTEAFFGQGTRLTVV.

The rearrangement uses TRBV2 and TRBJ1-5, with D possibly matching TRBD1 (5 bases). The CDR3 covers 13 residues. V was trimmed by 6 bases and J by 5 bases, leaving 11 bases between them. In germline, CDR1 is SNHLY, CDR2 FYNNEI. CDR3 residues: CASRTQGDQPQHF. DNA for the CDR3: TGTGCCAGCAGAACCCAGGGTGATCAGCCCCAGCATTTT.

The chain couples TRBV4-2 to TRBJ1-1, with TRBD1 matching 8 bases. This CDR3 is 15 amino acids long. Germline V gives CDR1 LGHNA, CDR2 YNFKEQ. The J segment lost 4 bases and the V segment lost 0 bases, leaving 4 bases of the junction unmatched. For the CDR3, the DNA is TGTGCCAGCAGCCAAGATGGGCAGGGGGCCACTGAAGCTTTCTTT. This encodes CASSQDGQGATEAFF.

CDR3 in DNA: TGTGCCAGCAGCCCCCGACAGGGGGTAATGACGAGTGAGCAGTTCTTC. Protein sequence: CASSPRQGVMTSEQFF. The chain is built from TRBV7-8 and TRBJ2-1, with 9 positions matching TRBD1. J lost 9 bases, V lost 5 bases, and 14 bases had no gene match. The germline V gene encodes CDR1 SGHVS and CDR2 FQNEAQ. The CDR3 loop spans 16 amino acids.

The V call is TRBV19, the J call TRBJ1-5, with D possibly being TRBD1 (5 bases). The V gene's germline CDR1 is LNHDA and CDR2 SQIVND (reference sequence). V lost 6 bases, J lost 0 bases, and 12 bases lay in between. This CDR3 has 15 residues. CDR3 DNA sequence: TGTGCCAGTAGACCTCAGGGTTATAGCAATCAGCCCCAGCATTTT. Protein product: CASRPQGYSNQPQHF.

This clone showed up just once. The rearrangement links TRBV7-8 to TRBJ1-5, with a weak D call TRBD1 (6 bases). The ends were cut back, 5 bases at V and 3 bases at J, with 17 bases in the middle. The CDR3 runs 16 residues. Germline V gene sequence: CDR1 SGHVS, CDR2 FQNEAQ. The CDR3 loop is CASSPARGPYNQPQHF. Here the CDR3 DNA reads TGTGCCAGCAGCCCCGCCAGGGGTCCATACAATCAGCCCCAGCATTTT.

The chain is built from TRBV7-9 and TRBJ1-2; TRBD1 agrees at 8 bases. CDR3 size: 13 residues. Germline lookup yields CDR1 SEHNR and CDR2 FQNEAQ (reference sequence). The V segment lost 3 bases and the J segment 4 bases; nucleotides outside the gene matches: 1. The CDR3, as DNA: TGTGCCAGCAGCTTCGGACAGGGCTATGGCTACACCTTC. It is translated as CASSFGQGYGYTF.

The J gene is TRBJ2-5, the V gene TRBV6-5; D is tentatively TRBD1 or TRBD2 (5 bases each). Trimming pared 6 bases from V and 5 bases from J, leaving 13 bases between. Germline V gene lookup returns CDR1 MNHEY and CDR2 SVGAGI. This CDR3 contains 13 residues. CDR3 sequence (DNA): TGTGCCAGCAGAAACGGGACGTCCGAGACCCAGTACTTC. Protein product: CASRNGTSETQYF.